Given below is one TCR beta chain in context. The entry originates in a study of cytomegalovirus exposure and HLA in healthy donors. V lost 7 bases and J lost 7; bases outside the gene matches: 8. The CDR3 contains 13 residues. Per germline, CDR1 SNHLY and CDR2 FYNNEI. The method was immunoSEQ multiplex PCR; TCRdb's version includes in-frame clones alone and lacks a portion of them. The sample lists 140,000 or so clones; roughly 87% were seen once. The sequence came from a man aged 18 to 35 in good health and CMV-seropositive. The specimen was PBMCs. V usage is TRBV2 and J usage is TRBJ1-2, with 8 bases that match TRBD1. The CDR3 nucleotides are TGTGCCAGCAAGTTGGGACAGGCTAGTGGCTACACCTTC. Residues: CASKLGQASGYTF.